This TCR beta chain came from a study of T cells after yellow fever vaccination. This clonotype came up many times. V lost 4 bases to trimming and J lost 7 bases; unmatched junction nucleotides: 3. The germline V gene encodes CDR1 SGHRS and CDR2 YFSETQ. This CDR3 region has 14 residues. A 5'RACE template-switching step, the method used to make TCR cDNA, added a universal primer site and UMIs. TCRdb recomputed calls from the 5' RACE reads with MiXCR, one row per CDR3 protein. The top ten clones hold around 3% of a sample with hundreds of thousands of distinct CDR3 sequences, about an eighth of them seen once.

The sequencing used CD4+ T cells sorted from PBMCs, collected 15 days after the yellow fever booster vaccination. V usage is TRBV5-1 and J usage is TRBJ1-4; 11 bases map to TRBD1. This TCR came from a man younger than 35 who received the YFV17D yellow fever vaccine. CDR3 DNA: TGCGCCAGCAGCGGCGGGACAGGGGGTGAAAAACTGTTTTTT. It specifies CASSGGTGGEKLFF.